This is a list of T cell receptor beta chains from one sample in a study of blood T cells in healthy people across ages. Using its own MiXCR run on the 5' RACE reads, TCRdb lists one record per CDR3 protein. The sample records about a million distinct CDR3 sequences, approximately 38% being singletons. Sequenced: blood. Receptors originate from a man younger than 35 in good health. Each CDR3 is given with its conserved first and last residue. The order of the fields is J gene, V gene, CDR3 length, D gene, clone size, CDR3 DNA, CDR3 protein. D genes are given only for firm matches. Clone size, where shown, is once, few, many, or a class for clones that have expanded.

j_gene: TRBJ2-7
v_gene: TRBV5-6
len: 17
d_gene: TRBD2
abundance: NA
CDR3nt: TGTGCCAGCAGCTTGGCCCCGACTAGCTCGGGGTATACGGAGCAGTACTTC
CDR3aa: CASSLAPTSSGYTEQYF

j_gene: TRBJ2-6
v_gene: TRBV28
len: 16
d_gene: NA
abundance: NA
CDR3nt: TGTGCCAGCAGTTTACCGGGGGGCACAGGGGCCAACGTCCTGACTTTC
CDR3aa: CASSLPGGTGANVLTF

j_gene: TRBJ1-6
v_gene: TRBV7-2
len: 16
d_gene: NA
abundance: NA
CDR3nt: TGTGCCAGCTACGCAGAACAGTCTCCAGGGGCATCACCCCTCCACTTT
CDR3aa: CASYAEQSPGASPLHF

j_gene: TRBJ1-1
v_gene: TRBV20-1
len: 12
d_gene: NA
abundance: few
CDR3nt: TGCAGTGCTAGAGTCGGTGGCGATGAAGCTTTCTTT
CDR3aa: CSARVGGDEAFF

j_gene: TRBJ2-7
v_gene: TRBV6-1
len: 15
d_gene: TRBD1
abundance: NA
CDR3nt: TGTGCCAGCAGTTCCTCCGGGACAGACTACTACGAGCAGTACTTC
CDR3aa: CASSSSGTDYYEQYF

j_gene: TRBJ2-1
v_gene: TRBV7-7
len: 16
d_gene: TRBD1
abundance: NA
CDR3nt: TGTGCTAGCAGCTTAGGGGGCCGGAGCTCCTACAATGAGCAGTTCTTC
CDR3aa: CASSLGGRSSYNEQFF

j_gene: TRBJ2-3
v_gene: TRBV4-3
len: 17
d_gene: TRBD2
abundance: NA
CDR3nt: TGCGCCAGCAGCCAAGATTGGGATAGCGGGGGGGCAGATACGCAGTATTTT
CDR3aa: CASSQDWDSGGADTQYF

j_gene: TRBJ2-2
v_gene: TRBV29-1
len: 14
d_gene: TRBD1
abundance: NA
CDR3nt: TGCAGCGTTGCAGGGGGTCCGAACACCGGGGAGCTGTTTTTT
CDR3aa: CSVAGGPNTGELFF

j_gene: TRBJ2-5
v_gene: TRBV12-3/TRBV12-4
len: 17
d_gene: TRBD1
abundance: NA
CDR3nt: TGTGCCAGCAGTTTTGGTTCAGGGGGTGTAGGGCAAGAGACCCAGTACTTC
CDR3aa: CASSFGSGGVGQETQYF

j_gene: TRBJ1-2
v_gene: TRBV9
len: 13
d_gene: NA
abundance: NA
CDR3nt: TGTGCCAGCAGCGTAGAGGGGGAAGATGGCTACACCTTC
CDR3aa: CASSVEGEDGYTF

j_gene: TRBJ1-2
v_gene: TRBV3-1
len: 12
d_gene: NA
abundance: NA
CDR3nt: TGTGCCAGCAGCTACGAAGGATGTGGCTACACCTTC
CDR3aa: CASSYEGCGYTF

j_gene: TRBJ1-1
v_gene: TRBV7-2
len: 15
d_gene: NA
abundance: NA
CDR3nt: TGTGCCAGCAGTTTAGTTTCGGGTGGTGACACTGAAGCTTTCTTT
CDR3aa: CASSLVSGGDTEAFF

j_gene: TRBJ1-2
v_gene: TRBV7-9
len: 14
d_gene: NA
abundance: NA
CDR3nt: TGTGCCAGCAGCCGGGAGGGTTACAACCATGGCTACACCTTC
CDR3aa: CASSREGYNHGYTF

j_gene: TRBJ2-7
v_gene: TRBV7-2
len: 13
d_gene: NA
abundance: NA
CDR3nt: TGTGCCAGCAGCCCGACGAGTGGATACGAGCAGTACTTC
CDR3aa: CASSPTSGYEQYF

j_gene: TRBJ1-2
v_gene: TRBV27
len: 17
d_gene: NA
abundance: few
CDR3nt: TGTGCCAGCAGTTTTTTGGGGGCAGCAACTATTAACTATGGCTACACCTTC
CDR3aa: CASSFLGAATINYGYTF

j_gene: TRBJ1-5
v_gene: TRBV10-3
len: 13
d_gene: NA
abundance: NA
CDR3nt: TGTGCCACCTCAGGGGCCAACTATCAGCCCCAGCATTTT
CDR3aa: CATSGANYQPQHF

j_gene: TRBJ1-6
v_gene: TRBV19
len: 15
d_gene: NA
abundance: NA
CDR3nt: TGTGCCAGTAGTTCGTTCGGGACCGGTAATTCACCCCTCCACTTT
CDR3aa: CASSSFGTGNSPLHF

j_gene: TRBJ1-4
v_gene: TRBV20-1
len: 14
d_gene: TRBD1
abundance: NA
CDR3nt: TGCAGTGCTCCGACAGGGGCGTTTAATGAAAAACTGTTTTTT
CDR3aa: CSAPTGAFNEKLFF

j_gene: TRBJ2-7
v_gene: TRBV9
len: 12
d_gene: NA
abundance: NA
CDR3nt: TGTGCCAGCAGCGTAGGGGCCAATGAGCAGTACTTC
CDR3aa: CASSVGANEQYF

j_gene: TRBJ1-1
v_gene: TRBV5-6
len: 15
d_gene: NA
abundance: NA
CDR3nt: TGTGCCAGCAGCTTATATAACAGCATGAACACTGAAGCTTTCTTT
CDR3aa: CASSLYNSMNTEAFF

j_gene: TRBJ2-1
v_gene: TRBV5-1
len: 15
d_gene: NA
abundance: NA
CDR3nt: TGCGCCAGCAGCTTGGACGTGACTAACTACAATGAGCAGTTCTTC
CDR3aa: CASSLDVTNYNEQFF

j_gene: TRBJ2-1
v_gene: TRBV20-1
len: 13
d_gene: TRBD1
abundance: NA
CDR3nt: TGCAGTGCTACTTGGGGACAGGGGCTTGAGCAGTTCTTC
CDR3aa: CSATWGQGLEQFF

j_gene: TRBJ2-2
v_gene: TRBV6-5
len: 18
d_gene: NA
abundance: NA
CDR3nt: TGTGCCAGCAGTTACAGTTACTCAAGTAAACCGAACACCGGGGAGCTGTTTTTT
CDR3aa: CASSYSYSSKPNTGELFF

j_gene: TRBJ1-1
v_gene: TRBV29-1
len: 14
d_gene: NA
abundance: NA
CDR3nt: TGCAGCGTTGGAATCTGGCAGAAGAACACTGAAGCTTTCTTT
CDR3aa: CSVGIWQKNTEAFF

j_gene: TRBJ1-2
v_gene: TRBV2
len: 15
d_gene: TRBD1
abundance: NA
CDR3nt: TGTGCCAGCAGTGAGGGGACAGGGGGAATCTATGGCTACACCTTC
CDR3aa: CASSEGTGGIYGYTF

j_gene: TRBJ1-2
v_gene: TRBV9
len: 14
d_gene: NA
abundance: few
CDR3nt: TGTGCCAGCAGCGTAGACCCCGGTAACTATGGCTACACCTTC
CDR3aa: CASSVDPGNYGYTF

j_gene: TRBJ1-4
v_gene: TRBV13
len: 13
d_gene: TRBD1
abundance: NA
CDR3nt: TGTGCCAGCAGCATCGGACAGGCTGAAAAACTGTTTTTT
CDR3aa: CASSIGQAEKLFF

j_gene: TRBJ1-1
v_gene: TRBV11-2
len: 17
d_gene: NA
abundance: NA
CDR3nt: TGTGCCAGCAGCCTTATGGGGACCCCGGACATGAACACTGAAGCTTTCTTT
CDR3aa: CASSLMGTPDMNTEAFF

j_gene: TRBJ2-7
v_gene: TRBV27
len: 14
d_gene: TRBD2
abundance: NA
CDR3nt: TGTGCCAGCAGTTCAGCGGGACGGACCTACGAGCAGTACTTC
CDR3aa: CASSSAGRTYEQYF

j_gene: TRBJ2-5
v_gene: TRBV29-1
len: 12
d_gene: NA
abundance: few
CDR3nt: TGCAGCATCTGGGCCGGGGAAGAGACCCAGTACTTC
CDR3aa: CSIWAGEETQYF

j_gene: TRBJ1-2
v_gene: TRBV7-9
len: 14
d_gene: NA
abundance: few
CDR3nt: TGTGCCAGCAGCGGGGGGGGTTTGGGCTATGGCTACACCTTC
CDR3aa: CASSGGGLGYGYTF

j_gene: TRBJ2-1
v_gene: TRBV5-5
len: 14
d_gene: NA
abundance: few
CDR3nt: TGTGCCAGCAGCTTGGTGACAGCATACAATGAGCAGTTCTTC
CDR3aa: CASSLVTAYNEQFF

j_gene: TRBJ2-2
v_gene: TRBV28
len: 13
d_gene: NA
abundance: NA
CDR3nt: TGTGCCAGCCAGACAGGTCACACCGGGGAGCTGTTTTTT
CDR3aa: CASQTGHTGELFF

j_gene: TRBJ2-6
v_gene: TRBV5-8
len: 15
d_gene: NA
abundance: NA
CDR3nt: TGTGCCAGCAGCTTGTATAACGCTGGGGCCAACGTCCTGACTTTC
CDR3aa: CASSLYNAGANVLTF

j_gene: TRBJ1-2
v_gene: TRBV12-3/TRBV12-4
len: 13
d_gene: NA
abundance: NA
CDR3nt: TGTGCCAGCAGTTCCCGACAGGACGGGGGCTACACCTTC
CDR3aa: CASSSRQDGGYTF

j_gene: TRBJ2-5
v_gene: TRBV6-5
len: 18
d_gene: TRBD2
abundance: NA
CDR3nt: TGTGCCAGCAGTTACCTCGGGACTAGCGGGGGCGGGCAAGAGACCCAGTACTTC
CDR3aa: CASSYLGTSGGGQETQYF

j_gene: TRBJ1-6
v_gene: TRBV25-1
len: 16
d_gene: TRBD1
abundance: NA
CDR3nt: TGTGCCAGCAGTGTCCCGGGACAGGCTCGCAATTCACCCCTCCACTTT
CDR3aa: CASSVPGQARNSPLHF

j_gene: TRBJ1-4
v_gene: TRBV2
len: 13
d_gene: NA
abundance: NA
CDR3nt: TGTGCCAGCAGTGAAGAGTTGTGGGTCTCTTGGTTTTTT
CDR3aa: CASSEELWVSWFF

j_gene: TRBJ2-3
v_gene: TRBV7-3
len: 16
d_gene: NA
abundance: few
CDR3nt: TGTGCCAGCAGCTTATACTCGCAGGAGGTCACAGATACGCAGTATTTT
CDR3aa: CASSLYSQEVTDTQYF

j_gene: TRBJ1-1
v_gene: TRBV20-1
len: 14
d_gene: NA
abundance: NA
CDR3nt: TGCAGTGCTAGAGATCTACTGGGAGACACTGAAGCTTTTTTT
CDR3aa: CSARDLLGDTEAFF

j_gene: TRBJ1-4
v_gene: TRBV5-1
len: 15
d_gene: TRBD1
abundance: NA
CDR3nt: TGCGCCAGCAGCTTGGACGGTTTGGACAGGAAGGAACTGTTTTTT
CDR3aa: CASSLDGLDRKELFF

j_gene: TRBJ1-5
v_gene: TRBV2
len: 14
d_gene: NA
abundance: NA
CDR3nt: TGTGCCAGCGTCCGGGGTTTGTCGGGACAGCCCCAGCATTTT
CDR3aa: CASVRGLSGQPQHF

j_gene: TRBJ1-2
v_gene: TRBV14
len: 13
d_gene: NA
abundance: NA
CDR3nt: TGTGCCAGCAGCCAAGAGCTACAAACTGGCTACACCTTC
CDR3aa: CASSQELQTGYTF

j_gene: TRBJ2-2
v_gene: TRBV5-1
len: 16
d_gene: NA
abundance: once
CDR3nt: TGCGCCAGCAGCTTGGCTCGGCAGGGTAACACCGGGGAGCTGTTTTTT
CDR3aa: CASSLARQGNTGELFF

j_gene: TRBJ1-4
v_gene: TRBV12-5
len: 17
d_gene: NA
abundance: NA
CDR3nt: TGTGCTAGTGGATTCAGGACAGTTAGGGCAACTAATGAAAAACTGTTTTTT
CDR3aa: CASGFRTVRATNEKLFF

j_gene: TRBJ2-3
v_gene: TRBV7-2
len: 15
d_gene: NA
abundance: many
CDR3nt: TGTGCCAGCAGCCTAAGTGGTCACGTCACAGATACGCAGTATTTT
CDR3aa: CASSLSGHVTDTQYF

j_gene: TRBJ2-3
v_gene: TRBV7-9
len: 17
d_gene: NA
abundance: NA
CDR3nt: TGTGCCAGCAGCTTAAGAGAAACTTTACCTGAGACAGATACGCAGTATTTT
CDR3aa: CASSLRETLPETDTQYF

j_gene: TRBJ1-4
v_gene: TRBV4-3
len: 19
d_gene: TRBD1
abundance: few
CDR3nt: TGCGCCAGCAGCCAAGAGGACGGGACAGGGGGCGCTGAAAATGAAAAACTGTTTTTT
CDR3aa: CASSQEDGTGGAENEKLFF

j_gene: TRBJ2-7
v_gene: TRBV13
len: 13
d_gene: NA
abundance: few
CDR3nt: TGTGCCAGCACCCTGGAAGGGTCCTACGAGCAGTACTTC
CDR3aa: CASTLEGSYEQYF